The 7 T cell receptor beta chains listed next were all sequenced from one sample in a study of T cells in Graves' hyperthyroidism and ophthalmopathy. Amplified TCR beta CDR3 regions came from RNA transcripts. HTBI primers were used for first-round RT-PCR of the TCR CDR3. TCRdb redid the calling of the multiplex PCR reads with MiXCR, one entry per CDR3 protein. This table holds roughly 580,000 distinct CDR3 sequences, around 46% found once. The source material was peripheral blood or thyroid tissue (not recorded which). The receptor set was obtained from a woman younger than 35 with Graves' hyperthyroidism.

V is TRBV12-3 or TRBV12-4 and J is TRBJ1-2; 7 bases map to TRBD1. The CDR3 has 14 residues. J lost 0 bases, V lost 5 bases, and 3 bases had no gene match. CDR3 DNA sequence: TGTGCCAGCAGTATGACAGGGCCTAACTATGGCTACACCTTC. This translates into CASSMTGPNYGYTF.

Notes on this clonotype: No conserved phenylalanine or tryptophan ends this CDR3, so it is likely a read error. V is TRBV6-5 and J is TRBJ1-5; D is unclear. CDR3 length equals 13 residues. CDR1 and CDR2 from the germline V gene are MNHEY and SVGAGI. V was pared by 4 bases and J by 7 bases, with 11 bases between. The CDR3 DNA sequence: TGTGCCAGCAGTTTTGGACGGGCGCAGCCCCAGCATCTT. Translated: CASSFGRAQPQHL.

This clonotype was seen a single time. One base away lies a much larger clone, so this may be a sequencing read error. The chain employs TRBV24-1 and TRBJ2-5; 7 positions agree with TRBD1. Germline CDR1 is KGHDR and CDR2 is SFDVKD. The V and J ends lost 5 bases and 5 bases, in that order; junction bases with no gene match: 7. This CDR3 contains 14 residues. The CDR3 DNA sequence: TGTGCCACCAGTGCTAGGGGGCTGTCGGAGACCCAGTACTTC. Its protein is CATSARGLSETQYF.

CDR3 in DNA: TGTGCCAGCAGCTTGGTGGTCCAGACCTGGGGTACTGAAGCTTTCTTT. Translation: CASSLVVQTWGTEAFF. The V gene is TRBV7-9, the J gene TRBJ1-1; D is unclear. Germline-derived CDR1 and CDR2 are SEHNR and FQNEAQ (reference sequence). Trimming took 3 bases from V and 5 from J, leaving 19 bases between them. The CDR3 is made up of 16 amino acids.

This clonotype was seen a handful of times. The chain employs TRBV20-1 and TRBJ1-1; 8 nucleotides agree with TRBD1. The germline CDR1 and CDR2 sequences are DFQATT and SNEGSKA (reference sequence). The CDR3 totals 11 residues. V lost 8 bases, J lost 7 bases, and 6 bases stayed unmatched. The CDR3 loop reads CSPRQGSEAFF. DNA for the CDR3: TGCAGTCCCAGACAGGGGAGTGAAGCTTTCTTT.

This chain connects TRBV7-6 to TRBJ2-7; D uncertain. Germline V lookup: CDR1 SGHVS, CDR2 FNYEAQ. Trimming left V 1 base short and J 3 bases short, with 10 bases between. CDR3 length: 14 residues. The CDR3 nucleotides are TGTGCCAGCAGCTTAGAAGCGCGGCTCTACGAGCAGTACTTC. It specifies CASSLEARLYEQYF.

The rearrangement links TRBV12-5 to TRBJ2-7; possible D gene TRBD1, 7 bases. The CDR3 extends over 16 amino acids. The V gene's germline CDR1 is LGHNT and CDR2 FRNRAP. V was cut by 6 bases and J by 3 bases, with 21 bases left in between. CDR3 region: CASGRIRQGGSYEQYF. CDR3 in DNA: TGTGCTAGTGGCCGTATACGACAGGGAGGAAGCTACGAGCAGTACTTC. Drawing the rest from reference TRBV12-5 and TRBJ2-7, the complete variable domain is DARVTQTPRHKVTEMGQEVTMRCQPILGHNTVFWYRQTMMQGLELLAYFRNRAPLDDSGMPKDRFSAEMPDATLATLKIQPSEPRDSAVYFCASGRIRQGGSYEQYFGPGTRLTVT.